A single sample gave rise to the 9 T cell receptor beta chains below, sequenced in a study of patients and donors after allogeneic stem cell transplantation. Via MiXCR, TCRdb re-called the RT-PCR reads, giving one row per CDR3 protein. The sample has around 200,000 distinct CDR3 sequences, more than 35% seen once. Input material: blood, either unsorted or a sorted T cell fraction (not recorded which). These receptors were collected from a human donor who was either an allogeneic HSCT recipient or a stem cell or donor lymphocyte infusion donor (not recorded which). It is not recorded whose cells these are; they may come from a transplant donor.

This clonotype was detected only a few times. V and J are TRBV10-3 and TRBJ1-5, with D possibly being TRBD1 (6 bases). The CDR3 sequence is 14 residues long. CDR1 and CDR2 from the germline V gene are ENHRY and SYGVKD. V was trimmed by 6 bases and J by 3 bases, leaving 12 bases between them. Here the CDR3 reads CAISAGTNNQPQHF. CDR3 bases: TGTGCCATCAGCGCCGGGACAAACAATCAGCCCCAGCATTTT.

This clonotype occurred a few times. The V call is TRBV6-5, the J call TRBJ1-6; a possible D gene is TRBD1 (5 bases). The CDR3 contains 14 residues. The V and J ends lost 10 bases and 7 bases respectively, with 17 bases between them. The germline CDR1 and CDR2 sequences are MNHEY and SVGAGI. CDR3 protein: CATSQAGRNSPLHF. CDR3 DNA: TGTGCCACCAGCCAGGCAGGGCGAAATTCACCCCTCCACTTT.

V usage is TRBV12-3 or TRBV12-4 and J usage is TRBJ2-2; D is perhaps TRBD2 (5 bases). There are 13 residues in the CDR3. Trimming stripped 7 bases from V and 4 bases from J, with 10 bases between. The CDR3 region is CASNPTSTGELFF. The CDR3 DNA is TGTGCCAGCAATCCCACTAGCACCGGGGAGCTGTTTTTT.

Only a few counts were recorded for this clonotype. This chain joins TRBV28 and TRBJ1-2; D gene uncertain. This CDR3 is 13 amino acids long. Germline V gene sequence: CDR1 MDHEN, CDR2 SYDVKM. V was cut by 3 bases and J by 6 bases, with 11 bases left in between. Here the CDR3 DNA reads TGTGCCAGCAGTTTGTGGTCCGGGCATGGCTACACCTTC. Residues: CASSLWSGHGYTF.

On this clonotype: Sequence at one end of the junction differs from germline and may be a read error. The CDR3 coding sequence is TGCGCCAGCAGCTTGTCGGGGGCAGGGTCCGCCTTC. Translation gives CASSLSGAGSAF. The chain has TRBV5-1 and TRBJ1-2; tentative D call: TRBD1 (6 bases). CDR1 SGHRS and CDR2 YFSETQ come from the germline V gene. This CDR3 comprises 12 residues.

This clonotype was seen more than once but under ten times. This sequence joins TRBV12-3 or TRBV12-4 and TRBJ2-7; D gene uncertain. CDR3 length: 13 residues. Trimming shortened V by 3 bases and J by 3 bases, and 9 bases separated the two germline ends. CDR3: CASSFERNYEQYF. The CDR3 DNA sequence: TGTGCCAGCAGTTTCGAACGGAACTACGAGCAGTACTTC.

The CDR3 nucleotides read TGTGCCAGCAGCTTAAGCGGACTATATAATTCACCCCTCCACTTT. Translation gives CASSLSGLYNSPLHF. The chain recombines TRBV11-2 with TRBJ1-6; no reliable D call. This CDR3 region has 15 residues. V lost 2 bases and J lost 4, with 9 bases in between. Germline CDR1 is SGHAT and CDR2 is FQNNGV.

This clonotype has more than one count but fewer than ten. The rearrangement links TRBV28 to TRBJ1-2, with D possibly matching TRBD1 (6 bases). Germline loops: CDR1 MDHEN, CDR2 SYDVKM. The CDR3 sequence is 16 residues long. V shed 6 bases and J shed 3 bases, with 20 bases lying between them. CDR3 protein: CASRTLGGGFDYGYTF. DNA of the CDR3: TGTGCCAGCAGGACCCTTGGGGGGGGCTTTGACTATGGCTACACCTTC.

The chain is built from TRBV7-3 and TRBJ2-1; 10 nucleotides agree with TRBD1. Germline-derived CDR1 and CDR2 are SGHTA and FQGTGA. This CDR3 is built from 14 residues. The V gene end was trimmed by 8 bases and the J gene end by 10 bases; junction bases not matched to a gene: 11. The CDR3 nucleotides read TGTGCCAGCTCCGTAGGACAGGGGGTTGGGGAGCAGTTCTTC. Translating it yields CASSVGQGVGEQFF. Together with reference TRBV7-3 and TRBJ2-1, the CDR3 gives the full variable domain: GAGVSQTPSNKVTEKGKYVELRCDPISGHTALYWYRQSLGQGPEFLIYFQGTGAADDSGLPNDRFFAVRPEGSVSTLKIQRTERGDSAVYLCASSVGQGVGEQFFGPGTRLTVL.